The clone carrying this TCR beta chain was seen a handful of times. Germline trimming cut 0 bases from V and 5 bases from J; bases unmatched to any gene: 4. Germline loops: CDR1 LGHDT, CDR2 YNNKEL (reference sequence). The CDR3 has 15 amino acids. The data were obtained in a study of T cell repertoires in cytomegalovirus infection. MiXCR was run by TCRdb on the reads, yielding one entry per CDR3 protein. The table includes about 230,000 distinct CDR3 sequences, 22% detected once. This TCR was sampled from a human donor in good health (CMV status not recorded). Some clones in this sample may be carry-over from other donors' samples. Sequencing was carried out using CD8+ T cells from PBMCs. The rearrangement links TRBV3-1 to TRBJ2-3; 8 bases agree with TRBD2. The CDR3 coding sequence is TGTGCCAGCAGCCAAGAGCGGGGGGCGGGAGATACGCAGTATTTT. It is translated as CASSQERGAGDTQYF.